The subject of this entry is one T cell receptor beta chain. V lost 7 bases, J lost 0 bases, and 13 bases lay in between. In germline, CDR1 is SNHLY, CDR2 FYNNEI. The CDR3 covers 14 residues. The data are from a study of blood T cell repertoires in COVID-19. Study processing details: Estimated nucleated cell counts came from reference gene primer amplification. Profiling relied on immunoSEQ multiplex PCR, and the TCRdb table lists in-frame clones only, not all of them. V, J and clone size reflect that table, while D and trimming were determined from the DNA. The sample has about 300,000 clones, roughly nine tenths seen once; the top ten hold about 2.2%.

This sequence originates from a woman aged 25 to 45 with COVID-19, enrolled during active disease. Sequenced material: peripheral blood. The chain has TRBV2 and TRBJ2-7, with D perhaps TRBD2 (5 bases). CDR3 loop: CASNGGRGSYEQYF. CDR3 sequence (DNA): TGTGCCAGCAACGGTGGCCGGGGCTCCTACGAGCAGTACTTC.